This TCR beta chain was sequenced in a study of blood T cell repertoires in COVID-19. On the study more broadly: There were acute and convalescent COVID-19 samples, and they came from the United States, Italy and Spain.

J lost 4 bases, V lost 4 bases, and 8 bases had no gene match. The length of the CDR3 is 17 residues. Germline CDR1 SGHDN, CDR2 FVKESK. Under the authors' procedure: Reference gene primer amplification in the assay estimated nucleated cell counts. The method was immunoSEQ multiplex PCR; TCRdb's version includes in-frame clones alone and lacks a portion of them. The V and J calls and clone size are taken from that table; D and trimming were inferred from the DNA. In the table there are 250,000 to 300,000 clones, about nine tenths of which are singletons. The chain uses TRBV14 and TRBJ2-7; 15 positions agree with TRBD2. The sequence derives from a man aged 50 to 60 with acute or convalescent COVID-19. Sequencing used peripheral blood. The CDR3 protein is CASSRQRTSGGEYEQYF. In DNA, the CDR3 is TGTGCCAGCAGCCGGCAGAGGACTAGCGGGGGGGAGTACGAGCAGTACTTC.